These 4 T cell receptor beta chains were all obtained from the same sample, sequenced in a study of T cells in Graves' hyperthyroidism and ophthalmopathy. Researchers took RNA transcripts and amplified the TCR beta CDR3 regions from them. An initial round of RT-PCR targeting the TCR CDR3 relied on the HTBI primer set. TCRdb reprocessed the multiplex PCR reads via MiXCR and lists one record per CDR3 protein. The sample lists about 840,000 distinct CDR3 sequences; about 38% were seen once. Source material: blood. Every receptor here comes from a man aged 18 to 35 with Graves' hyperthyroidism.

This clonotype appeared a few times. This rearrangement joins TRBV20-1 to TRBJ1-5; tentative D call: TRBD1 (5 bases). Germline V CDR1 and CDR2: DFQATT, SNEGSKA (reference sequence). The CDR3 runs 13 residues. Trimming took off 6 bases at V and 3 bases at J, with 12 bases between the two ends. CDR3 nucleotides: TGCAGTGCCGAGGAGGGGATCAATCAGCCCCAGCATTTT. The encoded protein is CSAEEGINQPQHF.

This clonotype has more than one count but fewer than ten. This chain joins TRBV7-9 and TRBJ2-5; weak D call: TRBD1 (6 bases). Germline lookup yields CDR1 SEHNR and CDR2 FQNEAQ (reference sequence). The CDR3 runs to 15 residues. The germline V and J ends were trimmed by 5 bases and 4 bases, with 17 bases remaining between them. CDR3 residues: CASSSLTGILETQYF. In DNA, the CDR3 is TGTGCCAGCAGCAGCCTCACAGGGATCTTAGAGACCCAGTACTTC. The complete variable domain, with remaining parts taken from reference TRBV7-9 and TRBJ2-5, reads DTGVSQNPRHKITKRGQNVTFRCDPISEHNRLYWYRQTLGQGPEFLTYFQNEAQLEKSRLLSDRFSAERPKGSFSTLEIQRTEQGDSAMYLCASSSLTGILETQYFGPGTRLLVL.

This clonotype was observed a few times. This chain uses TRBV6-6 with TRBJ2-7; TRBD1 matches at 9 bases. The germline V gene encodes CDR1 MNHNY and CDR2 SVGAGI (reference sequence). This CDR3 is 14 amino acids long. The J segment lost 6 bases and the V segment lost 6 bases, leaving 9 bases of the junction unmatched. The CDR3 sequence: CASRNTGTGFEQYF. CDR3 DNA: TGTGCCAGCAGAAACACCGGGACAGGGTTCGAGCAGTACTTC.

Only a few counts were recorded for this clonotype. J is TRBJ1-3 and V is TRBV20-1, with D perhaps matching TRBD1 (6 bases). V was shortened by 2 bases and J by 4 bases, with 12 bases between the two germline ends. The CDR3 consists of 14 residues. CDR1 and CDR2 from the germline V gene are DFQATT and SNEGSKA (reference sequence). CDR3 protein: CSARRGAAGNTIYF. Here the CDR3 DNA reads TGCAGTGCTAGAAGGGGGGCTGCAGGAAACACCATATATTTT.